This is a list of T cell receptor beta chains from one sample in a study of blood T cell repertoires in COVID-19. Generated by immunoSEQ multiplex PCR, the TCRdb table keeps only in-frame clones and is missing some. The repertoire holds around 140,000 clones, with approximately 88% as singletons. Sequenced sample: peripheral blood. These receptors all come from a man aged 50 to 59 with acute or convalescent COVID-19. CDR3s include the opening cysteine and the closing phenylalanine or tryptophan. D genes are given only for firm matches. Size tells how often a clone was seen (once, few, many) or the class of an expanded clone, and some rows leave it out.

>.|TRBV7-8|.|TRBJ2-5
CASSRTVKETQYF
TGTGCCAGCAGCCGGACAGTAAAAGAGACCCAGTACTTC
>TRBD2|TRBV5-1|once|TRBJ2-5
CASSLLGGRETQYF
TGCGCCAGCAGCTTGCTCGGGGGGAGAGAGACCCAGTACTTC
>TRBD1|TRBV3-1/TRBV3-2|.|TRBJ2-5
CASSRQGLETQYF
TGTGCCAGCAGCCGACAGGGCCTGGAGACCCAGTACTTC
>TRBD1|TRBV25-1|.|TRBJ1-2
CASSELGGQGGLDGYTF
TGTGCCAGCAGTGAATTAGGGGGGCAGGGGGGCCTAGATGGCTACACCTTC
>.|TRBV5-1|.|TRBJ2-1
CASSLGNRYNEQFF
TGCGCCAGCAGCTTGGGGAACAGATACAATGAGCAGTTCTTC
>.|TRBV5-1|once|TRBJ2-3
CASSVGTSGADTQYF
TGCGCCAGCAGCGTGGGGACTTCGGGGGCAGATACGCAGTATTTT
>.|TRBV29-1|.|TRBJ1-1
CSASAATEAFF
TGCAGCGCCTCGGCGGCCACTGAAGCTTTCTTT
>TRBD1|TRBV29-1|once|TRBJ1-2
CSVGIGTGSGYTF
TGCAGCGTTGGAATTGGGACAGGGTCTGGCTACACCTTC
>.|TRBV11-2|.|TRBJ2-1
CASSLVGGARRNEQFF
TGTGCCAGCAGCTTAGTTGGCGGCGCGAGGCGCAATGAGCAGTTCTTC
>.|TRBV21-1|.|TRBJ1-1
CASSKGPGQGPDTEAFF
TGTGCCAGCAGCAAAGGTCCTGGACAGGGGCCCGACACTGAAGCTTTCTTT
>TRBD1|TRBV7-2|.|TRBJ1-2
CASSFETGINGYTF
TGTGCCAGCAGCTTCGAGACAGGGATCAATGGCTACACCTTC
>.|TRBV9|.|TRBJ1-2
CASSTPLGVSSYGYTF
TGTGCCAGCAGCACCCCGTTGGGAGTGAGTAGCTATGGCTACACCTTC
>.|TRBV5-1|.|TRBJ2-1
CASSKQTTYNEQFF
TGCGCCAGCAGCAAGCAGACAACCTACAATGAGCAGTTCTTC
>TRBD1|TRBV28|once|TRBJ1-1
CASSPGGRGTEAFF
TGTGCCAGCAGCCCAGGGGGCCGCGGCACTGAAGCTTTCTTT
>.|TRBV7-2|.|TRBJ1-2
CASSLRGAFYGYTF
TGTGCCAGCAGCTTACGCGGGGCCTTCTATGGCTACACCTTC
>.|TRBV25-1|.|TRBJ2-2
CASSEWHGTGELFF
TGTGCCAGCAGTGAATGGCACGGGACCGGGGAGCTGTTTTTT
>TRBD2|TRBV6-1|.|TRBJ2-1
CASSAAGLAGDDEQFF
TGTGCCAGCAGTGCCGCGGGACTAGCGGGGGATGATGAGCAGTTCTTC
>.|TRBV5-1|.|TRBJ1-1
CASSLFSARGNDAEAFF
TGCGCCAGCAGCTTATTCTCGGCCCGGGGGAATGACGCTGAAGCTTTCTTT
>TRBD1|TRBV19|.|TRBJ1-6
CASTLTGGNSPLHF
TGTGCCAGTACCCTAACAGGGGGGAATTCACCCCTCCACTTT
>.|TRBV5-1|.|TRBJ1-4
CASSKEAANEKLFF
TGCGCCAGCAGCAAGGAGGCAGCTAATGAAAAACTGTTTTTT
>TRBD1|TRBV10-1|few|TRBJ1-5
CASRRTGVPRDQPQHF
TGCGCCAGCAGAAGAACAGGGGTCCCTCGGGATCAGCCCCAGCATTTT
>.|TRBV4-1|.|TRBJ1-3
CASSQDQGFGNTIYF
TGCGCCAGCAGCCAAGATCAGGGGTTTGGAAACACCATATATTTT
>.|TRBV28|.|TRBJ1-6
CASSLYQGTNSPLHF
TGTGCCAGCAGTTTATATCAGGGAACGAATTCACCCCTCCACTTT